This record looks at one T cell receptor (beta chain) sequence and its context. The antigen remains unidentified. The length of the CDR3 is 19 residues. J lost 0 bases, V lost 3 bases, and 13 bases had no gene match. In germline, CDR1 is LGHNA, CDR2 YNFKEQ. The data are from a study of T cell repertoires in ileal Crohn's disease. Study-level points and caveats: High-frequency clones were more common in sorted CD8 than CD4 cells. Endoscopic recurrence occurred in every patient whose clonality exceeded 26.8%.

The time point was: neoterminal ileum biopsy at postoperative endoscopy, about 6 months after surgery. Eligibility required adulthood, ileal or ileocolonic Crohn's disease and indicated ileocolonic resection. TCRdb keeps only in-frame clones here, not all; method: immunoSEQ multiplex PCR. The sample carries roughly 60,000 clones, 85% to 90% recorded once. The clonotype originates from an adult with Crohn's disease. Material: ileal tissue. The chain joins TRBV4-2 to TRBJ2-1; 8 bases fit TRBD2. The CDR3 sequence: CASSQEGGGTRNSYNEQFF. CDR3 nucleotide sequence: TGTGCCAGCAGCCAGGAGGGGGGAGGGACTAGAAACTCCTACAATGAGCAGTTCTTC.